Only one count was recorded for the clone carrying this TCR beta chain. This record belongs to a study of CD8 T cells in Susac syndrome. A quantity of roughly 0.5 to 1 ug RNA underwent reverse transcription using random hexamers. TCRdb re-analysed the immunoSEQ multiplex PCR reads in MiXCR, keeping a single row per CDR3 protein. Seen here are 150,000 to 200,000 distinct CDR3 sequences, just under 95% observed once, and the top ten hold around 0.13%. J was trimmed by 15 bases and V by 3 bases; bases with no gene match: 10. Per the germline V gene, CDR1 is MNHNY and CDR2 is SVGAGI (reference sequence). The CDR3 sequence is 13 residues long.

The sequenced material came from CD4+ T cells from PBMCs. The sequence was obtained from a human donor in good health. The genes are TRBV6-6 and TRBJ2-1, with TRBD2 matching over 8 bases. The CDR3 protein is CASSYSSGVGAFF. CDR3 nucleotide sequence: TGTGCCAGCAGTTATAGTAGCGGGGTCGGGGCGTTCTTC.